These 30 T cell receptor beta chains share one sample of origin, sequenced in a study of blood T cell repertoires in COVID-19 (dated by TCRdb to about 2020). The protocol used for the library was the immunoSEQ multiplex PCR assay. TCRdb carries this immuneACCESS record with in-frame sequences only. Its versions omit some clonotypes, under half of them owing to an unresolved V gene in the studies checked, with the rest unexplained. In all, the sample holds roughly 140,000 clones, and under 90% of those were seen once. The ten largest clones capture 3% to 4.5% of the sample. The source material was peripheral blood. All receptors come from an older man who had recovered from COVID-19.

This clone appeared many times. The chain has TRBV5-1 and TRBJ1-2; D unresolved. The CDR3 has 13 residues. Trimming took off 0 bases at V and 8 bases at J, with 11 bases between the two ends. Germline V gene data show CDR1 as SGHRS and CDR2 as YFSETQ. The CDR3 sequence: CASSLAGVGGYTF. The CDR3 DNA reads TGCGCCAGCAGCTTGGCGGGAGTGGGCGGCTACACCTTC.

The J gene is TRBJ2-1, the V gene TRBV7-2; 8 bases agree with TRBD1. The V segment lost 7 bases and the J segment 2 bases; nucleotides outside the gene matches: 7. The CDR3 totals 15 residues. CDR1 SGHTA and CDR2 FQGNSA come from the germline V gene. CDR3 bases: TGTGCCAGCACCATCGGACAGGGTCCCTACAATGAGCAGTTCTTC. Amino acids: CASTIGQGPYNEQFF.

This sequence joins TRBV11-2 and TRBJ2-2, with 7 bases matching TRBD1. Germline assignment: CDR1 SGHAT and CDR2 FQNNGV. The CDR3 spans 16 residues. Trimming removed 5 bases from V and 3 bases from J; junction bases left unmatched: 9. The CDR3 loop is CASSLIRGPDTGELFF. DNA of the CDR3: TGTGCCAGCAGCCTTATTAGGGGGCCGGACACCGGGGAGCTGTTTTTT.

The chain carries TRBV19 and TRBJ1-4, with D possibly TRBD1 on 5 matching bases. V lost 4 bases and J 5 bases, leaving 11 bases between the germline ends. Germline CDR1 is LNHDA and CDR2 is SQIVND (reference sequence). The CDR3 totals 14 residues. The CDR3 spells CASSTGEANEKLFF. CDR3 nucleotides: TGTGCCAGTAGTACGGGGGAGGCGAATGAAAAACTGTTTTTT.

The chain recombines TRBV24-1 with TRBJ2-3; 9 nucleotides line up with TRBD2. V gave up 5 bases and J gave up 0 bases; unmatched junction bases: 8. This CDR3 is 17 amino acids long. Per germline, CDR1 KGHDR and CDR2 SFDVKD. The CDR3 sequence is CATSVSSGKPSTDTQYF. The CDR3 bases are TGTGCCACCAGTGTCTCTAGCGGGAAACCCAGCACAGATACGCAGTATTTT.

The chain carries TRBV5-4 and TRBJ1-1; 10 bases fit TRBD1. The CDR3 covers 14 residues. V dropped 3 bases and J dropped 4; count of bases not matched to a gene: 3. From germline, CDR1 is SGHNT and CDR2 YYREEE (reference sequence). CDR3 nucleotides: TGTGCCAGCAGCTCGGGACAGGGGTCCACTGAAGCTTTCTTT. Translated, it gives CASSSGQGSTEAFF.

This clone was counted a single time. The CDR3 DNA follows: TGTGCCAGCAGCCCGGGACAGGGGAAGTACGAGCAGTACTTC. It specifies CASSPGQGKYEQYF. The chain has TRBV7-2 and TRBJ2-7; 10 bases match TRBD1. The CDR3 is made up of 14 amino acids. The germline gives CDR1 SGHTA, CDR2 FQGNSA. J gave up 4 bases and V 5 bases, and 5 bases lay outside the gene matches.

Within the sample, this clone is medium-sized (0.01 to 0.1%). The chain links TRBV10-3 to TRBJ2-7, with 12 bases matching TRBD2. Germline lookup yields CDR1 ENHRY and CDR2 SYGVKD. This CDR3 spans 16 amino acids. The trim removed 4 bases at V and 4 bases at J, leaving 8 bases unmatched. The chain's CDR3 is CAISGVLAGGRYEQYF. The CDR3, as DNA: TGTGCCATCAGTGGGGTACTAGCGGGAGGACGTTACGAGCAGTACTTC.

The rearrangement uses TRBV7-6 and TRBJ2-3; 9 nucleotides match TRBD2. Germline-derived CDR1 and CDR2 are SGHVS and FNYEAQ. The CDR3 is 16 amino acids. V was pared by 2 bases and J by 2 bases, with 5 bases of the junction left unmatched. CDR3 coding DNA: TGTGCCAGCAGCTTATTAGCGGGGGTGTCCACAGATACGCAGTATTTT. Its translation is CASSLLAGVSTDTQYF.

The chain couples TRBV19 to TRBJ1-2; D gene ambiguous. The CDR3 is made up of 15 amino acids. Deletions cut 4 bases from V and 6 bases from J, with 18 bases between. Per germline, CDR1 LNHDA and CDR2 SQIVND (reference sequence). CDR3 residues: CASSSGEGRRHGYTF. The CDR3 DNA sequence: TGTGCCAGTAGTAGCGGGGAAGGACGAAGACATGGCTACACCTTC.

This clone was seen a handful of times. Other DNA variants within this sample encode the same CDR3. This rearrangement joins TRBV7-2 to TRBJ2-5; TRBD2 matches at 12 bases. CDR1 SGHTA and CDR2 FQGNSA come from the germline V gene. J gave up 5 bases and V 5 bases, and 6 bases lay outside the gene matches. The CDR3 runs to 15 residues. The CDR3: CASSQTSGRVETQYF. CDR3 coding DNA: TGTGCCAGCAGCCAGACTAGCGGGAGAGTGGAGACCCAGTACTTC.

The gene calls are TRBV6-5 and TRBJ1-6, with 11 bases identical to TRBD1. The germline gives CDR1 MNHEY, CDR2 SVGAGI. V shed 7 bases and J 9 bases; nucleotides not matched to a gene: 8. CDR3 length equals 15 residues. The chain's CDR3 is CASNPRDRGFSPLHF. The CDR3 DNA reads TGTGCCAGCAACCCCCGGGACAGGGGGTTTTCACCCCTCCACTTT.

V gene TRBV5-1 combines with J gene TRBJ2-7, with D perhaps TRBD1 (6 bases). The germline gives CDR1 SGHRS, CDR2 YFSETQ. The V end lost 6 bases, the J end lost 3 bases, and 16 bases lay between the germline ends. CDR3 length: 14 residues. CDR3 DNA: TGCGCCAGCACCTTTGGGGGCTTTAACTACGAGCAGTACTTC. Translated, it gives CASTFGGFNYEQYF. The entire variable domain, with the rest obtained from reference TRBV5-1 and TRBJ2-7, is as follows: KAGVTQTPRYLIKTRGQQVTLSCSPISGHRSVSWYQQTPGQGLQFLFEYFSETQRNKGNFPGRFSGRQFSNSRSEMNVSTLELGDSALYLCASTFGGFNYEQYFGPGTRLTVT.

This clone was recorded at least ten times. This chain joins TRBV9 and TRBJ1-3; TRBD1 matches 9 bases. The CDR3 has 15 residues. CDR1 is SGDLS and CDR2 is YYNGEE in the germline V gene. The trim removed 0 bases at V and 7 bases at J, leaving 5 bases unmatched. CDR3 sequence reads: CASSVEGQGSNTIYF. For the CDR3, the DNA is TGTGCCAGCAGCGTAGAGGGACAGGGCTCGAACACCATATATTTT.

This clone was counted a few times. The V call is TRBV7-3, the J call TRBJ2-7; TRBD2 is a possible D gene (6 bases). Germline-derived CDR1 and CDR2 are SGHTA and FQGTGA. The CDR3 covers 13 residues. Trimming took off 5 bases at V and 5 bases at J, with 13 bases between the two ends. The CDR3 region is CASSVTSIHEQYF. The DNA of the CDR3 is TGTGCCAGCAGCGTTACTAGCATCCACGAGCAGTACTTC.

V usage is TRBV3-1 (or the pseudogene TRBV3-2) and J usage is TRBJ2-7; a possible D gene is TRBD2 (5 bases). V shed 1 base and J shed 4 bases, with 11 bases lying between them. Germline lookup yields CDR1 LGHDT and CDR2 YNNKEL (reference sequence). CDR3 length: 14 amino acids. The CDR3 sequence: CASSQGGPLYEQYF. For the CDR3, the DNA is TGTGCCAGCAGCCAAGGAGGGCCCCTATACGAGCAGTACTTC.

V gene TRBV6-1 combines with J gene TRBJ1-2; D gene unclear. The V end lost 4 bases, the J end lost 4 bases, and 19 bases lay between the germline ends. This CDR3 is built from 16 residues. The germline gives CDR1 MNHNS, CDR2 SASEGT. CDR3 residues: CASSVGQRPPLYGYTF. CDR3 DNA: TGTGCCAGCAGTGTCGGCCAGCGGCCACCGCTCTATGGCTACACCTTC.

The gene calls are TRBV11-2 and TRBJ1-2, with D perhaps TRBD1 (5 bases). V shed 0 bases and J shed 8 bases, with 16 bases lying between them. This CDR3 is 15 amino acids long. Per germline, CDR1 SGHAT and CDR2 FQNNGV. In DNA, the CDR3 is TGTGCCAGCAGCTTAGATAGTAAAGGGACTTACGGCTACACCTTC. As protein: CASSLDSKGTYGYTF.

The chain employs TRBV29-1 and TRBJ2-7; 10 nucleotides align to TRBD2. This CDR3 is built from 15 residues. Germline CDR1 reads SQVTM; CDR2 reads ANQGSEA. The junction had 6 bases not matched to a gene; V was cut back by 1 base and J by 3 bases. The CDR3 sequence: CSVEAPGLANYEQYF. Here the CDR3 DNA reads TGCAGCGTTGAAGCACCGGGACTAGCGAACTACGAGCAGTACTTC.

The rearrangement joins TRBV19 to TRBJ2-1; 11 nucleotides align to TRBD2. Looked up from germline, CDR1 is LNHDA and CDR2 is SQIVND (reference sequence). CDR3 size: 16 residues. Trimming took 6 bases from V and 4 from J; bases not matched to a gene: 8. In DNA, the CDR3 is TGTGCCAGTAGCCTGACTAGCGGGATGGGGTACAATGAGCAGTTCTTC. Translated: CASSLTSGMGYNEQFF.

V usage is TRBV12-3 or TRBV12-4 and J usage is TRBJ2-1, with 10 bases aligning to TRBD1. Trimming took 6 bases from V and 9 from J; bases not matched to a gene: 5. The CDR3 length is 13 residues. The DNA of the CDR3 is TGTGCCAGCAGCGGGACAGGGGAGGGTGAGCAGTTCTTC. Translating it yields CASSGTGEGEQFF.

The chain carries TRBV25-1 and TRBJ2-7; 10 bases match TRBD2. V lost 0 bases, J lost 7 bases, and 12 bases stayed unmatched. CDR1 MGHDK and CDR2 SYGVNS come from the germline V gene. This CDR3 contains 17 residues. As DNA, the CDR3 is TGTGCCAGCAGTGAATATAACGGCGGGACTAGCGAAGTTGAGCAGTACTTC. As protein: CASSEYNGGTSEVEQYF.

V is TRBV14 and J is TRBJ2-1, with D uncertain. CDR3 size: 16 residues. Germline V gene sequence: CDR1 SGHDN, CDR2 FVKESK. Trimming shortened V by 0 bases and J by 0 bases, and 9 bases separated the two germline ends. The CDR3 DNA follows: TGTGCCAGCAGCCAAGAAGTACACACCTCCTACAATGAGCAGTTCTTC. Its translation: CASSQEVHTSYNEQFF.

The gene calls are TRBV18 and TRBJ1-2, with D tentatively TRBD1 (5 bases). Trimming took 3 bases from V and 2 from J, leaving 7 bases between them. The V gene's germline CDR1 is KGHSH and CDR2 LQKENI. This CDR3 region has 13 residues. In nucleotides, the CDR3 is TGTGCCAGCTCACCGGACACCAACTATGGCTACACCTTC. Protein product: CASSPDTNYGYTF.

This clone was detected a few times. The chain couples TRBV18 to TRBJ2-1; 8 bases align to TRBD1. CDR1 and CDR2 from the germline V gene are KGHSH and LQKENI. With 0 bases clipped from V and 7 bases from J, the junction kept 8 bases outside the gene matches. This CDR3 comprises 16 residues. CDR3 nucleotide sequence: TGTGCCAGCTCACCACCGTTCGGACAGGGTGGGAATGAGCAGTTCTTC. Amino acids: CASSPPFGQGGNEQFF.

The DNA of the CDR3 is TGTGCCAGCAGCCCTACAGTCTACGAGCAGTACTTC. This codes for CASSPTVYEQYF. The gene calls are TRBV12-3 or TRBV12-4 and TRBJ2-7, with D unresolved. This CDR3 has 12 residues. Trimming shortened V by 6 bases and J by 3 bases, and 9 bases separated the two germline ends.

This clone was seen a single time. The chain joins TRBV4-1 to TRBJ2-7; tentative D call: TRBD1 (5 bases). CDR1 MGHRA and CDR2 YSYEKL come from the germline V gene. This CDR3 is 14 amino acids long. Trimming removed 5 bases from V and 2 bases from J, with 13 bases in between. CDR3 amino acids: CASSIRVPAYEQYF. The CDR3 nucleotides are TGCGCCAGCAGCATCAGGGTCCCTGCCTACGAGCAGTACTTC.

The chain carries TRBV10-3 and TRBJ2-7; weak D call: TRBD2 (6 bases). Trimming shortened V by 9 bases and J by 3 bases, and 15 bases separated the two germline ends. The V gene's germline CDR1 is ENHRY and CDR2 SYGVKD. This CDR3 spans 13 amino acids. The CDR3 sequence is CAMAAREGYEQYF. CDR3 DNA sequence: TGTGCCATGGCTGCGCGGGAAGGCTACGAGCAGTACTTC.

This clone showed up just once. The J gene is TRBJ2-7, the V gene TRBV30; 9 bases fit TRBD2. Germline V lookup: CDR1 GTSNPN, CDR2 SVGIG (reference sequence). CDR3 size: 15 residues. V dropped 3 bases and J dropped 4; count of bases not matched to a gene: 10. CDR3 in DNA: TGTGCCTGGAGGGGATTTAGCGGGAGTATGTACGAGCAGTACTTC. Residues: CAWRGFSGSMYEQYF.

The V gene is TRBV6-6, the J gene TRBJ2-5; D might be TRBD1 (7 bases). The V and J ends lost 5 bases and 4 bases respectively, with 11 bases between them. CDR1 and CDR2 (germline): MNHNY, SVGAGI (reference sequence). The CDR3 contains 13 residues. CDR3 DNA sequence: TGTGCCAGCAGTCGACAGGGAGGAGAGACCCAGTACTTC. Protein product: CASSRQGGETQYF.